Each of the 10 T cell receptor beta chains below was sequenced from the same sample in a study of siplizumab effects on memory and regulatory T cells (dated by TCRdb to between 2017 and 2020). Library preparation was by the immunoSEQ multiplex PCR assay. TCRdb mirrors the immuneACCESS table, restricted to in-frame sequences. Some clones are absent from its copies; in checked studies, under half trace to an unresolved V gene, and the reason for the others is unknown. The sample data list over 65,000 clones, and 93% of these were observed just once. The ten largest clones capture 4.5% to 6.5% of the sample. The material sequenced was CD8+ T cells sorted from blood. These receptors were obtained from a human donor in good health.

This clone was found once. V is TRBV29-1 and J is TRBJ1-4, with TRBD1 as a possible D gene (5 bases). Germline values: CDR1 SQVTM, CDR2 ANQGSEA. V shed 0 bases and J shed 12 bases, with 20 bases lying between them. The CDR3 loop spans 15 amino acids. The CDR3 DNA is TGCAGCGTTGAAGATCCCCGTACAGGTAGTTCAGAACTGTTTTTT. This sequence encodes CSVEDPRTGSSELFF.

V gene TRBV27 combines with J gene TRBJ2-7, with TRBD1 matching 9 bases. CDR1 MNHEY and CDR2 SMNVEV come from the germline V gene (reference sequence). J gave up 6 bases and V 6 bases, and 9 bases lay outside the gene matches. The CDR3 sequence is 14 residues long. The DNA for the CDR3 is TGTGCCAGCAGATCCGACAGGGGGTTGGTCGAGCAGTACTTC. It encodes CASRSDRGLVEQYF.

The J gene is TRBJ2-1, the V gene TRBV2; the match to TRBD1 covers 12 bases. V was clipped by 5 bases and J by 8 bases; unmatched bases: 10. This CDR3 has 16 amino acids. The V gene's germline CDR1 is SNHLY and CDR2 FYNNEI. The CDR3 loop reads CASSLPGQGAADEQFF. CDR3 nucleotide sequence: TGTGCCAGCAGTCTTCCGGGACAGGGGGCGGCGGATGAGCAGTTCTTC.

This clone was recorded once. In DNA, the CDR3 is TGTGCCAGCAGCTCCTCGGGACAGAGCACAGATACGCAGTATTTT. It yields the protein CASSSSGQSTDTQYF. The chain carries TRBV7-3 and TRBJ2-3, with 7 bases fitting TRBD1. Germline V lookup: CDR1 SGHTA, CDR2 FQGTGA. The V gene end was trimmed by 4 bases and the J gene end by 0 bases; junction bases not matched to a gene: 4. This CDR3 has 15 residues.

The V and J genes are TRBV19 and TRBJ2-3; 8 bases agree with TRBD1. The CDR3 is 15 residues long. Germline loops: CDR1 LNHDA, CDR2 SQIVND (reference sequence). Losses at the gene ends were 3 bases for V and 6 bases for J; bases not matched to a gene: 8. The DNA for the CDR3 is TGTGCCAGTAGTATCGGGACAGGATTCTCGGATACGCAGTATTTT. Protein: CASSIGTGFSDTQYF.

The CDR3 nucleotides read TGTGCCAGTAGTATAGACATGACAGACTACTACGAGCAGTACTTC. Its protein product is CASSIDMTDYYEQYF. The rearrangement uses TRBV19 and TRBJ2-7; the D call may be TRBD1 or TRBD2 (5 bases each). Looked up from germline, CDR1 is LNHDA and CDR2 is SQIVND (reference sequence). The CDR3 totals 15 residues. V lost 0 bases, J lost 3 bases, and 12 bases lay in between.

This sequence joins TRBV9 and TRBJ2-1, with D maybe TRBD2 (6 bases). Germline V gene sequence: CDR1 SGDLS, CDR2 YYNGEE. The length of the CDR3 is 14 residues. Trimming cost V 0 bases and J 5 bases, with 9 bases left between them. As DNA, the CDR3 is TGTGCCAGCAGCGTAGCCGGACTACACAATGAGCAGTTCTTC. Its translation is CASSVAGLHNEQFF.

V and J are TRBV9 and TRBJ2-3; possibly TRBD1 or TRBD2 for D (5 bases each). Germline-derived CDR1 and CDR2 are SGDLS and YYNGEE. The CDR3 is 15 residues long. V was trimmed by 3 bases and J by 4 bases, leaving 15 bases between them. CDR3 protein: CASSDREGAPDTQYF. As DNA, the CDR3 is TGTGCCAGCAGCGACCGGGAAGGGGCCCCAGATACGCAGTATTTT.

The rearrangement uses TRBV5-4 and TRBJ2-1; tentative D call: TRBD1 (5 bases). Germline values: CDR1 SGHNT, CDR2 YYREEE (reference sequence). The CDR3 runs 15 residues. The ends were cut back, 6 bases at V and 6 bases at J, with 19 bases in the middle. This CDR3 reads CASNVGRELGNEQFF. For the CDR3, the DNA is TGTGCCAGCAACGTCGGCAGGGAACTGGGCAATGAGCAGTTCTTC.

The chain joins TRBV27 to TRBJ1-3; D perhaps matches TRBD1 (5 bases). The CDR3 runs 15 residues. Trimming cost V 8 bases and J 3 bases, with 17 bases left between them. Germline assignment: CDR1 MNHEY and CDR2 SMNVEV (reference sequence). CDR3 nucleotides: TGTGCCAGCCGAGAGAGGGGCGGGGGTGGAAACACCATATATTTT. Its protein product is CASRERGGGGNTIYF.